This T cell receptor (beta chain) was identified in a study of T cell changes during pregnancy in multiple sclerosis. Using immunoSEQ multiplex PCR, the repertoire was profiled, and TCRdb retains in-frame clones only, with some absent. The sample shows about 51,000 clones, approximately 94% of them seen only once. CDR3 size: 17 residues. Germline-derived CDR1 and CDR2 are SGHVS and FQNEAQ. V shed 3 bases and J 4 bases; nucleotides not matched to a gene: 13. The sample consisted of CD4+ T cells from peripheral blood mononuclear cells, taken in the second trimester of pregnancy. The chain carries TRBV7-8 and TRBJ1-1, with 8 bases aligning to TRBD1. The clonotype comes from a female donor with multiple sclerosis, enrolled in a pregnancy study. The CDR3 spells CASSFFGQGSWGTEAFF. In DNA form, the CDR3 reads TGTGCCAGCAGCTTTTTCGGACAGGGAAGTTGGGGCACTGAAGCTTTCTTT.